The clone carrying this T cell receptor (beta chain) was observed at least ten times. No antigen is known for it. Genomic DNA was employed as the template in profiling TCR beta VDJ and CDR3. TCRdb reprocessed the reads with MiXCR, giving one entry per CDR3 protein. Here the sample spans 400,000 to 450,000 distinct CDR3 sequences, about two thirds being singletons. This entry comes from a study of CD8+CD57+ T cells in acquired aplastic anemia. Study results and limitations: No significant patient-versus-control difference appeared in CD8+ Simpson's diversity.

The CDR3 is 12 residues long. V lost 1 base and J 3 bases, leaving 1 base between the germline ends. The germline CDR1 and CDR2 sequences are LGHNT and FRNRAP. The V call is TRBV12-5, the J call TRBJ1-5; D gene ambiguous. Sequencing was done on a sample of sorted CD4+, CD8+, or CD8+CD57+ T cells (not recorded which) from PBMCs. This receptor was identified in a human donor in good health, serving as a control. This CDR3 reads CASGLANQPQHF. Here the CDR3 DNA reads TGTGCTAGTGGTTTGGCCAATCAGCCCCAGCATTTT.